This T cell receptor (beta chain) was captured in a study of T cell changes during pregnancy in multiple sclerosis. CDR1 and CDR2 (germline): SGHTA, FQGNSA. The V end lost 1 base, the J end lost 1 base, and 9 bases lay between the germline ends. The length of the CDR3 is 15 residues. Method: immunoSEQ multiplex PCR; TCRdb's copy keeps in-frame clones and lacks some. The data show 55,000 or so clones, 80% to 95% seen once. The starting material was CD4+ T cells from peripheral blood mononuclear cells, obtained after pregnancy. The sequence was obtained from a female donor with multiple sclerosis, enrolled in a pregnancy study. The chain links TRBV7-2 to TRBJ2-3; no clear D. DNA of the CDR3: TGTGCCAGCAGCTTAGGTGTACTCGGCACAGATACGCAGTATTTT. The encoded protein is CASSLGVLGTDTQYF.